These 12 T cell receptor beta chains were all obtained from the same sample, sequenced in a study of blood T cell repertoires in COVID-19. TCRdb's copy holds only in-frame clones and misses some; the assay was immunoSEQ multiplex PCR. The table lists about 370,000 clones, about 89% of them singletons, with about 10% in the top ten. Material: peripheral blood. The receptors stem from a woman between 25 and 40 years old with COVID-19, enrolled during active disease.

The chain employs TRBV19 and TRBJ2-5, with 7 bases that match TRBD2. The germline V gene encodes CDR1 LNHDA and CDR2 SQIVND (reference sequence). The CDR3 runs 15 residues. This CDR3 is CPRGWGGEGQETQYF. For the CDR3, the DNA is TGTCCCCGGGGGTGGGGTGGGGAGGGTCAGGAGACCCAGTACTTC.

V gene TRBV6-5 combines with J gene TRBJ2-7; TRBD2 aligns across 8 bases. This CDR3 is 15 amino acids long. Germline assignment: CDR1 MNHEY and CDR2 SVGAGI. Losses at the gene ends were 11 bases for V and 5 bases for J; bases not matched to a gene: 17. CDR3 sequence reads: CACSGVAGSGHEQYF. CDR3 nucleotide sequence: TGTGCCTGCTCGGGGGTAGCGGGGAGTGGCCACGAGCAGTACTTC.

CDR3 protein: CASKVAGGGNEQFF. CDR3 sequence (DNA): TGTGCCAGCAAAGTAGCGGGGGGGGGCAATGAGCAGTTCTTC. This sequence joins TRBV6-5 and TRBJ2-1; 11 positions match TRBD2. CDR1 and CDR2 (germline): MNHEY, SVGAGI. The CDR3 consists of 14 residues. Losses at the gene ends were 7 bases for V and 6 bases for J; bases not matched to a gene: 5.

This chain connects TRBV19 to TRBJ2-6, with D possibly TRBD2 on 6 matching bases. The CDR3 covers 20 residues. CDR1 LNHDA and CDR2 SQIVND come from the germline V gene (reference sequence). The V gene lost 2 bases and the J gene lost 4 bases, with 24 bases spanning the gap. CDR3 bases: TGTGCCAGTAGTATAAATTCGGGTTTAGCGGTTGTTCCCGGGGCCAACGTCCTGACTTTC. Protein sequence: CASSINSGLAVVPGANVLTF. The complete variable domain, with remaining parts taken from reference TRBV19 and TRBJ2-6, reads DGGITQSPKYLFRKEGQNVTLSCEQNLNHDAMYWYRQDPGQGLRLIYYSQIVNDFQKGDIAEGYSVSREKKESFPLTVTSAQKNPTAFYLCASSINSGLAVVPGANVLTFGAGSRLTVL.

The chain couples TRBV2 to TRBJ2-7; D unclear. V was clipped by 4 bases and J by 2 bases, with 6 bases between them. CDR1 SNHLY and CDR2 FYNNEI come from the germline V gene. The CDR3 covers 12 residues. The CDR3 here is CASSVTTYEQYF. CDR3 DNA: TGTGCCAGCAGTGTCACAACCTACGAGCAGTACTTC.

J is TRBJ2-7 and V is TRBV28; unclear D gene. Germline V gene sequence: CDR1 MDHEN, CDR2 SYDVKM. This CDR3 spans 10 amino acids. Trimming stripped 7 bases from V and 6 bases from J, with 7 bases between. CDR3 bases: TGTGCCAGCATATATCCCGAGCAGTACTTC. Translated, it gives CASIYPEQYF.

This clone was observed once. The V gene is TRBV7-3, the J gene TRBJ1-5; a weak D match, TRBD1 (5 bases). The CDR3 totals 12 residues. CDR1 and CDR2 from the germline V gene are SGHTA and FQGTGA. V was trimmed by 3 bases and J by 7 bases, leaving 7 bases between them. The CDR3 is CASSFREQPQHF. The CDR3, as DNA: TGTGCCAGCAGCTTCAGGGAACAGCCCCAGCATTTT.

The chain couples TRBV4-3 to TRBJ2-3; the match to TRBD2 covers 11 bases. The V gene's germline CDR1 is LGHNA and CDR2 YSLEER. The V gene end was trimmed by 4 bases and the J gene end by 7 bases; junction bases not matched to a gene: 4. This CDR3 has 14 amino acids. This CDR3 is CASSPASGRNTQYF. DNA for the CDR3: TGCGCCAGCAGCCCGGCTAGCGGGAGGAATACGCAGTATTTT.

The V and J genes are TRBV30 and TRBJ1-6, with unresolved D. Trimming took off 4 bases at V and 4 bases at J, with 11 bases between the two ends. This CDR3 region has 14 residues. Germline V lookup: CDR1 GTSNPN, CDR2 SVGIG (reference sequence). CDR3 in amino acids: CAWTPGQYNSPLHF. The CDR3 DNA reads as TGTGCCTGGACCCCTGGGCAGTATAATTCACCCCTCCACTTT.

The V and J genes are TRBV5-4 and TRBJ2-1; unclear D gene. CDR1 SGHNT and CDR2 YYREEE come from the germline V gene (reference sequence). The CDR3 extends over 15 amino acids. The V and J ends lost 0 bases and 4 bases respectively, with 11 bases between them. In DNA form, the CDR3 reads TGTGCCAGCAGCTTGGGCCTTTTCGGTTACAATGAGCAGTTCTTC. This gives the protein CASSLGLFGYNEQFF.

The chain carries TRBV7-2 and TRBJ1-2, with TRBD1 matching 8 bases. CDR1 is SGHTA and CDR2 is FQGNSA in the germline V gene. The CDR3 consists of 15 residues. Unmatched junction bases numbered 6, after V lost 2 bases and J lost 4 bases. The CDR3 loop is CASSLIGQGPYGYTF. The DNA for the CDR3 is TGTGCCAGCAGCTTAATTGGACAGGGCCCCTATGGCTACACCTTC.

This clone was recorded once. The CDR3 loop is CAIRGTGGSYNEQFF. CDR3 bases: TGTGCCATCAGGGGGACAGGGGGATCCTACAATGAGCAGTTCTTC. V and J are TRBV10-3 and TRBJ2-1; TRBD1 agrees at 11 bases. The V gene's germline CDR1 is ENHRY and CDR2 SYGVKD. The V segment lost 6 bases and the J segment 1 base; nucleotides outside the gene matches: 2. The CDR3 is 15 amino acids.